The entry that follows covers one TCR beta chain sequence. Its antigen is still unknown. TCRdb re-analysed the reads in MiXCR, keeping a single row per CDR3 protein. The sample comprises 200,000 to 250,000 distinct CDR3 sequences, approximately 24% of which are singletons, and about 20% rests with the top ten. The data were obtained in a study of T cell repertoires in cytomegalovirus infection. Across the study: Shared public TCR beta signatures pointed to both CMV infection and a matching HLA type.

Trimming left V 4 bases short and J 0 bases short, with 11 bases between. CDR3 size: 15 residues. Looked up from germline, CDR1 is SGHDT and CDR2 is YYEEEE. Study-wide results and caveats: The study found HLA-C-restricted CMV-specific TCR beta clonotypes dominating the ex vivo response. There were carriers of CMV plus the relevant HLA, and cumulative public TCR beta family frequency identified them.

Sequencing was carried out using CD8+ T cells from PBMCs. V gene TRBV5-6 combines with J gene TRBJ1-5; D remains unclear. The receptor comes from a human donor in good health (CMV status not recorded). Some clones in this sample may be carry-over from other donors' samples. The CDR3 DNA reads as TGTGCCAGCAGCGTAGGGCGGTATAGCAATCAGCCCCAGCATTTT. Protein sequence: CASSVGRYSNQPQHF.